The clone carrying this T cell receptor (beta chain) was picked up a small number of times. CDR1 is DFQATT and CDR2 is SNEGSKA in the germline V gene (reference sequence). The CDR3 contains 15 residues. Trimming took 3 bases from V and 3 from J, leaving 18 bases between them. This record comes from a study of blood T cell repertoires in COVID-19. As handled by the study authors: Amplifying reference gene primers gave estimates of nucleated cell counts. The protocol was immunoSEQ multiplex PCR, while the TCRdb copy is restricted to in-frame clones and leaves out a portion. The DNA gave D and trimming, while V, J and clone size come from that table. Altogether 95,000 to 100,000 clones are present, under 85% being singletons, with the ten largest covering approximately 22%.

This clonotype was obtained from a human donor in a cohort sampled during active COVID-19. The sample taken for sequencing was peripheral blood. V gene TRBV20-1 combines with J gene TRBJ2-7; a possible D gene is TRBD1 (5 bases). The CDR3 coding sequence is TGCAGTGCTAGTGGAATAAGGGGTAGTGTCTACGAGCAGTACTTC. It encodes CSASGIRGSVYEQYF.